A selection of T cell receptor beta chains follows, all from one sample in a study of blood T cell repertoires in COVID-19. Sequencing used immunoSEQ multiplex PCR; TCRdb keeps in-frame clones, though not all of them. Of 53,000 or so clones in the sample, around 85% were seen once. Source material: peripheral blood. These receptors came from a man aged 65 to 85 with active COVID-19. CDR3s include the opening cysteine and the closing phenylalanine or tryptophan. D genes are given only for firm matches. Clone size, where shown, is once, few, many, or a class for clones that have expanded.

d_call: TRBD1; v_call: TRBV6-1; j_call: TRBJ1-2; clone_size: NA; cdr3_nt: TGTGCCAGCAGTGAAGGTTTGGGACAGGTCTATGGCTACACCTTC; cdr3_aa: CASSEGLGQVYGYTF
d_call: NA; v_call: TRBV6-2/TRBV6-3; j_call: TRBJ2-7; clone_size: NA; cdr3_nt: TGTGCCAGCAGTTTCTCCATCTCCTACGAGCAGTACTTC; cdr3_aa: CASSFSISYEQYF
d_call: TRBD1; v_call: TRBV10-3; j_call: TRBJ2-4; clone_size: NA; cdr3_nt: TGTGCCATCAGTGAGTCGACAGGGGACAAAAACATTCAGTACTTC; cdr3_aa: CAISESTGDKNIQYF
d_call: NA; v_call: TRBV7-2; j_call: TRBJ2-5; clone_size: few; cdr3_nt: TGTGCCAGCAGCTCAGGACTATCCCGAGGAGAGACCCAGTACTTC; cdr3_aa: CASSSGLSRGETQYF
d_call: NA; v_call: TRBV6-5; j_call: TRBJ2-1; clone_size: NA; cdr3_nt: TGTGCCAGCAGTTACTCGGCCATAAATGAGCAGTTCTTC; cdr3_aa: CASSYSAINEQFF
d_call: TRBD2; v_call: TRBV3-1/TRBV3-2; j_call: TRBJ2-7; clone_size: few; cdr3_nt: TGTGCCAGCAGTCGGGGACTAGCGGCGACCTACGAGCAGTACTTC; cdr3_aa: CASSRGLAATYEQYF
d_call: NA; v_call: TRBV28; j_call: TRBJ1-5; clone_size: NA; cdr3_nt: TGTGCCCACGGGGGGGTAGTAAGCAATCAGCCCCAGCATTTT; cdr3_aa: CAHGGVVSNQPQHF
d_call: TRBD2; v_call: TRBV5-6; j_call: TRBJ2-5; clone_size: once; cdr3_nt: TGTGCCAGCAGTCCCGGGACTAGCGGACCAGGGCTCTCATGGACCCAGTACTTC; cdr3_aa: CASSPGTSGPGLSWTQYF
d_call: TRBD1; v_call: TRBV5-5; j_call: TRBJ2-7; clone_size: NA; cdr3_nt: TGTGCCAGCAGTTCGACAGGGGGGAGCTCCTACGAGCAGTACTTC; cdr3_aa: CASSSTGGSSYEQYF
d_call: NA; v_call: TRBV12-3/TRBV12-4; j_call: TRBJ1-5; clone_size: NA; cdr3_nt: TGTGCCAGCAGTTTGGCTGACGGGCAGCCCCAGCATTTT; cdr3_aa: CASSLADGQPQHF
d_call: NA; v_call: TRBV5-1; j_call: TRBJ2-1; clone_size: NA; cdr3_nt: TGCGCCAGCAGGCGGACTACCGCCGATGTTAATGAGCAGTTCTTC; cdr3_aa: CASRRTTADVNEQFF
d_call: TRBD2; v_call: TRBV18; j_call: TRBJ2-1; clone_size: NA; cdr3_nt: TGTGCCAGCTCACCACCGATTAAGGGTAGCGGGAGTACCAATGAGCAGTTCTTC; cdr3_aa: CASSPPIKGSGSTNEQFF
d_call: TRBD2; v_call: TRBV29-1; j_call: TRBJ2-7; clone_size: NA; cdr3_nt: TGCAGCGTAAAGGTGGGGGAGGGAGGCTACGAGCAGTACTTC; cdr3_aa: CSVKVGEGGYEQYF
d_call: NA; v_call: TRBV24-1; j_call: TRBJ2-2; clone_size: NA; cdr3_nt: TGTGCCACCAGTAGCAGGGCATACGGGGAGCTGTTTTTT; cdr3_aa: CATSSRAYGELFF
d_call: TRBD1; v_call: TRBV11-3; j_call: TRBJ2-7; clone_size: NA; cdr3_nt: TGTGCCAGCAGCCTCGACAGGGGTGAGCAGTACTTC; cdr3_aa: CASSLDRGEQYF
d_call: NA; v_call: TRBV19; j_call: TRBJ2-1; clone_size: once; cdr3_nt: TGTGCCAGTAGTATAAGCAGGTACAATGAGCAGTTCTTC; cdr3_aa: CASSISRYNEQFF
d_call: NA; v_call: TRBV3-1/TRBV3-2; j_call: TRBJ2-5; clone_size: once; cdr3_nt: TGTGCCAGCAGCCAAGATGCAGGGAACCAAGAGACCCAGTACTTC; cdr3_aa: CASSQDAGNQETQYF
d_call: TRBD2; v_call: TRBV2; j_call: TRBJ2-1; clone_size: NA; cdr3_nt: TGTGCCAGCGGGGGTAGCGGGAGCAGAAGTGAGCAGTTCTTC; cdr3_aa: CASGGSGSRSEQFF
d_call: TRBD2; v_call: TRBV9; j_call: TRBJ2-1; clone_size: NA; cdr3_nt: TGTGCCAGCAGCGTAGTCGGGACTAGACGTAGGAGTGAGCAGTTCTTC; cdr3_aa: CASSVVGTRRRSEQFF
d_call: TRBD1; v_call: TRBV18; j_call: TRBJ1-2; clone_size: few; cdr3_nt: TGTGCCAGCTCACCACTGGAGGGGGCCGGTGGCTACACCTTC; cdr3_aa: CASSPLEGAGGYTF
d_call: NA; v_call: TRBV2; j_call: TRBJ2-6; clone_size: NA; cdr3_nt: TGTGCCAGCAGTGGATACAGCCCCGGGGCCAACGTCCTGACTTTC; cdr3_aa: CASSGYSPGANVLTF
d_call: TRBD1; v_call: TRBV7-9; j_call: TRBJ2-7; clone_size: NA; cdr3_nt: TGTGCCAGCAGCTTACGTGGGACAGGGGCTCGCGAGCAGTACTTC; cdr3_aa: CASSLRGTGAREQYF
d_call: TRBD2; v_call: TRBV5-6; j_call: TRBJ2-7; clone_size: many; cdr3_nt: TGTGCCAGCACCCCGGGAGGGCAGGGATCCTACGAGCAGTACTTC; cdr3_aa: CASTPGGQGSYEQYF
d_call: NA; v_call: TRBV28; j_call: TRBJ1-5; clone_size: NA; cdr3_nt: TGTGCCAGCAGTCTTGAGTGGTATCAGCCCCAGCATTTT; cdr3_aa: CASSLEWYQPQHF
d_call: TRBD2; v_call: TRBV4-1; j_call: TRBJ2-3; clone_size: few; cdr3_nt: TGCGCCAGCAGCCCGTCCCCCCTAGCGGGAGACGATACGCAGTATTTT; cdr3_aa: CASSPSPLAGDDTQYF
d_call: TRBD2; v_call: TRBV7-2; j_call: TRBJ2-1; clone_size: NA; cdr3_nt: TGTGCCAGCAGCTTGGGGCGGGAGCCCTACAATGAGCAGTTCTTC; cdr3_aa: CASSLGREPYNEQFF
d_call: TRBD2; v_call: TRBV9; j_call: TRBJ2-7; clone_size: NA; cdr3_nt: TGTGCCAGCAGCCCGACCCCCTTTGCGGGAGAGGGGCTCGAGCAGTACTTC; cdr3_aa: CASSPTPFAGEGLEQYF
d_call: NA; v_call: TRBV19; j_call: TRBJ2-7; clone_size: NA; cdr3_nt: TGTGCCAGTAGTATTCTTTCAGACTCGTTGGCTGGCTTAAAACCAACCTACGAGCAGTACTTC; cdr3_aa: CASSILSDSLAGLKPTYEQYF
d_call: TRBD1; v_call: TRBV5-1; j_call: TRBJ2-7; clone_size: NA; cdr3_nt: TGCGCCAGCAGCCTAGACGGACAGGGTAGCTCCTACGAGCAGTACTTC; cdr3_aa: CASSLDGQGSSYEQYF
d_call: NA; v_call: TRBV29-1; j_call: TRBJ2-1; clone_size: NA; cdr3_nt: TGCAGCGTTGAAGGGGACACCTCCTACAATGAGCAGTTCTTC; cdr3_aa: CSVEGDTSYNEQFF
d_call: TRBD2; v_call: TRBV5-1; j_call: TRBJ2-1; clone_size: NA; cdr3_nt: TGCGCCAGCAGCTCAGGCGGGAGGGGCACCTACAATGAGCAGTTCTTC; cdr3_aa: CASSSGGRGTYNEQFF
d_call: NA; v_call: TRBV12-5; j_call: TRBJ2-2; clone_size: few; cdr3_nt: TGTGCTAGTGGCTCAATCGACGGGGACACCGGGGAGCTGTTTTTT; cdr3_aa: CASGSIDGDTGELFF
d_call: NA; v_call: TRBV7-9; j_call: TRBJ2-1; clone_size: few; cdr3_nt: TGTGCCAGCAGCTCCCGGAGCGAGCCTGAGCAGTTCTTC; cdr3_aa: CASSSRSEPEQFF
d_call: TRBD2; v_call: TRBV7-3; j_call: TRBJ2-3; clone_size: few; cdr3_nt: TGTGCCAGCAGCGCCCCGGGAGGGTACACAGATACGCAGTATTTT; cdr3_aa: CASSAPGGYTDTQYF
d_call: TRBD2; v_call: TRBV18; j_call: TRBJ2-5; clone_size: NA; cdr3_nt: TGTGCCAGCTCACTTGCGGGAGGGATCCAAGAGACCCAGTACTTC; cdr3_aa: CASSLAGGIQETQYF
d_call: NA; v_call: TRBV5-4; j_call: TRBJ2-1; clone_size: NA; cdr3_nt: TGTGCCAGCAGCTCGAAGAAGGAGGGGGCGAATGAGCAGTTCTTC; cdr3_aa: CASSSKKEGANEQFF
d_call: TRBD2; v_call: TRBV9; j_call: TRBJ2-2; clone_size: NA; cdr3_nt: TGTGCCAGCAGCCCCCGGACTAGCGGGAAGGCCGGGGAGCTGTTTTTT; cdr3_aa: CASSPRTSGKAGELFF
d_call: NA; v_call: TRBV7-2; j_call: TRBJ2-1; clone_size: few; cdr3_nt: TGTGCCAGCAGCCCTACCCCGAGGAGCTCCTACAATGAGCAGTTCTTC; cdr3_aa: CASSPTPRSSYNEQFF
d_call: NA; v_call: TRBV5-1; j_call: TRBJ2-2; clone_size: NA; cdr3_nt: TGCGCCAGCAGCCCAACCCCGGCAGCGGCCGGGGAGCTGTTTTTT; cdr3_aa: CASSPTPAAAGELFF
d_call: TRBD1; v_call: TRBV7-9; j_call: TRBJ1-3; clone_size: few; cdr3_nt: TGTGCCTACCGGGACAGCGGAAACACCATATATTTT; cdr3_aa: CAYRDSGNTIYF
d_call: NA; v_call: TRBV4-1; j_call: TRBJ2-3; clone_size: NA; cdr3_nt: TGCGCCAGCAGCCAAGGTGCTAGCGTCACAGATACGCAGTATTTT; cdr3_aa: CASSQGASVTDTQYF
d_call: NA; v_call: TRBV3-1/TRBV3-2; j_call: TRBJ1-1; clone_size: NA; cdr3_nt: TGTGCCAGCAGCCGCGACAGAATGAACACTGAAGCTTTCTTT; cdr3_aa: CASSRDRMNTEAFF
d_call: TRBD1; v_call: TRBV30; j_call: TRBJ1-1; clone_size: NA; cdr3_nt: TGTGCCTGGTCGGGGACAGCCATGAACACTGAAGCTTTCTTT; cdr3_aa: CAWSGTAMNTEAFF
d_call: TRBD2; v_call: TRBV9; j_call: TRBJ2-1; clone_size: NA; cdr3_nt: TGTGCCAGCAGCACTAGCGGGAAGTCTAACAATGAGCAGTTCTTC; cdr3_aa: CASSTSGKSNNEQFF
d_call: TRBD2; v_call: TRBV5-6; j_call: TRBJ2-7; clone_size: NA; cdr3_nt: TGTGCCAGCAGCTTGGTGGCGGGAGAGGCCCACGAGCAGTACTTC; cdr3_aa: CASSLVAGEAHEQYF
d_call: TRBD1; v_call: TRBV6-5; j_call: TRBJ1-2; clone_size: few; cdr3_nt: TGTGCCAGCAGTTCCCCCGGACAGGGGGCAGTCGGTGGCTACACCTTC; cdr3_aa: CASSSPGQGAVGGYTF
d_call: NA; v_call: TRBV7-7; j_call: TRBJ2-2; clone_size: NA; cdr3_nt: TGTGCCAGCAGCTTAGGATCAGGGAACACCGGGGAGCTGTTTTTT; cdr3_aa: CASSLGSGNTGELFF
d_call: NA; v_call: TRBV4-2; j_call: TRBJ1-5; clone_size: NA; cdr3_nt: TGTGCCAGCAGCCCTCGGACAGAGACAAATCAGCCCCAGCATTTT; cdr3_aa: CASSPRTETNQPQHF
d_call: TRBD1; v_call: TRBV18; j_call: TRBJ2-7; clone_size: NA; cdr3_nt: TGTGCCAGCTCTTACCCCGGGACAGGGAGATACGAGCAGTACTTC; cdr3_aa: CASSYPGTGRYEQYF
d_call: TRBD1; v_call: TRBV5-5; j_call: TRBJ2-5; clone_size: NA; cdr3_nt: TGTGCCAGCAGCTTCTCCGGGACAGGGCTTAATTTGGAGACCCAGTACTTC; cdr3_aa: CASSFSGTGLNLETQYF
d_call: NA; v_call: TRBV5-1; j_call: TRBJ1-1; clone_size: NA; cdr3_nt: TGCGCCAGCAGCTCCGCGTGGGACATAACTCCGAACACTGAAGCTTTCTTT; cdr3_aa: CASSSAWDITPNTEAFF
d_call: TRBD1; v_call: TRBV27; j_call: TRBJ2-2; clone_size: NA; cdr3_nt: TGTGCCAGCATGCCGACAGGGAGGAACACCGGGGAGCTGTTTTTT; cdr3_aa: CASMPTGRNTGELFF
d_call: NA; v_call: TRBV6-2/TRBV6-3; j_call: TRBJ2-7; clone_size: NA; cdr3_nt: TGTGCCAGCAGTTACTCGGGACACACCGAGCAGTACTTC; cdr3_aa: CASSYSGHTEQYF